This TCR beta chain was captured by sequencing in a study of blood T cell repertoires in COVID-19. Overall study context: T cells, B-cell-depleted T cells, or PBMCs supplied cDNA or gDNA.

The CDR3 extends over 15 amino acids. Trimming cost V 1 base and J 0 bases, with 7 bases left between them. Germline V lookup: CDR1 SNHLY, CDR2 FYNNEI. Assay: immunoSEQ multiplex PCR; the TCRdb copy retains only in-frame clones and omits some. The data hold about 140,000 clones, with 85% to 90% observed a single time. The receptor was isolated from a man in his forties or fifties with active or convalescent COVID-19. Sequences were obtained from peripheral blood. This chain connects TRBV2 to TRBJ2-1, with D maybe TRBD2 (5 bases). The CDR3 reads CASSEDRGSYNEQFF. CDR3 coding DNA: TGTGCCAGCAGTGAAGACCGGGGCTCCTACAATGAGCAGTTCTTC. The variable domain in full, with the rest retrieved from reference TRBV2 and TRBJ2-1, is EPEVTQTPSHQVTQMGQEVILRCVPISNHLYFYWYRQILGQKVEFLVSFYNNEISEKSEIFDDQFSVERPDGSNFTLKIRSTKLEDSAMYFCASSEDRGSYNEQFFGPGTRLTVL.